This TCR beta chain appears in the sequencing data of a study of blood T cell repertoires in COVID-19. About the study: Spain, Italy and the United States supplied samples that represented acute and convalescent COVID-19. Nucleic acid was either cDNA or gDNA, and it came from T cells, B-cell-depleted T cells, or PBMCs.

Authors' processing steps: Amplification of reference gene primers provided the estimated nucleated cell counts. This table comes from immunoSEQ multiplex PCR, and its TCRdb copy is limited to in-frame clones, with some not included. The D gene and trimming were derived from the DNA, and the V and J assignments and clone size from that table. The sample holds fewer than 250,000 clones, approximately 87% seen once. This clone was found a few times. The CDR3 extends over 13 amino acids. V lost 4 bases and J 1 base, leaving 8 bases between the germline ends. Germline V gene data show CDR1 as SGHRS and CDR2 as YFSETQ.

The sequencing input was peripheral blood. The source is a woman in her sixties or seventies with acute or convalescent COVID-19. The chain couples TRBV5-1 to TRBJ1-1, with D hard to call. CDR3 sequence reads: CASSHLGNTEAFF. CDR3 DNA: TGCGCCAGCAGCCACCTCGGGAACACTGAAGCTTTCTTT. Supplemented by reference TRBV5-1 and TRBJ1-1, the full variable domain reads KAGVTQTPRYLIKTRGQQVTLSCSPISGHRSVSWYQQTPGQGLQFLFEYFSETQRNKGNFPGRFSGRQFSNSRSEMNVSTLELGDSALYLCASSHLGNTEAFFGQGTRLTVV.